The following is a T cell receptor (beta chain) sequence with its context. What this receptor recognizes is not known. No much larger clone is present one base from it, and per-base qualities are unavailable. Interpreted using the paper, the treatment or condition label stands for: allogeneic hematopoietic cell transplantation with graft depleted of TCRalphabeta T cells and CD19 B cells. The children who served as transplant recipients had been given grafts of TCRalphabeta/CD19-depleted allogeneic hematopoietic cells. This sample stems from a study of T-cell reconstitution after alpha-beta-depleted transplantation in children (dated by TCRdb to 2016 to 2017). In terms of the full investigation: T-cell immune reconstitution after TCRalphabeta/CD19-depleted allogeneic hematopoietic cell transplantation in children was quantitatively tracked in the study by means of TCR repertoire profiling. Overall study results and their limits: The frequencies of hyperexpanded clones fell over the following months, and after one year, T-cell counts and TCRbeta diversity were mostly attributed to newly produced T cells. The high TCRbeta diversity at day 60 in some patients was ascribed to recipient T cells and intrathymic progenitors that had survived conditioning. The apparently early recovery of alphabetaT-cell counts about two months after transplant reportedly depended on only several hundred rapidly expanded clones that came from non-depleted graft cells.

The method behind the library was PCR. Sequenced on an Illumina HiSeq 2500. TCR libraries were prepared with molecular barcoding, using unique molecular identifiers to normalize TCRbeta repertoire quantification. TCRdb handled the public reads itself, with Q25 trimming in fastp and clone calling in MiXCR, and kept productive beta chains. Merged by CDR3 protein, the rows form single entries marked with the most common genes and DNA. This sample comprises around 300,000 distinct CDR3 sequences, around 20% of them detected only once. The ten most abundant clones make up 10% to 11% of the sample. After removal of 0 bases from V and 5 bases from J, the junction retains 7 bases not matched to a gene. According to the germline V gene, CDR1 reads SGHRS and CDR2 reads YFSETQ. Inclusive of the bounding cysteine and phenylalanine, the CDR3 is 15 residues long. Solely the CDR3 DNA is kept, with 45 bases framed from the first base.

The sequenced sample was PBMCs, mostly from graft donor cells, obtained 180 days after TCRalphabeta/CD19-depleted stem cell transplant. The sequence was obtained from a male patient aged 10 to 17 who had a stem cell transplant for acute lymphoblastic leukemia, so the T cells may come from the graft donor. The V and J genes are TRBV5-1 and TRBJ1-1; 7 central nucleotides agree with TRBD1. The base sequence is TGCGCCAGCAGCTTGGAGGGGGCTGGGGGGACTGAAGCTTTCTTT. It encodes CASSLEGAGGTEAFF.